The 26 T cell receptor beta chains below all came from one sample that was sequenced in a study of identifying expanded T cells in peripheral blood. Generated by immunoSEQ multiplex PCR, the TCRdb table keeps only in-frame clones and is missing some. The table has around 120,000 clones, roughly 89% seen once; the top ten hold around 15%. Sequencing was carried out using blood. The origin of the receptors is a person aged 18 to 75 in good health.

V gene TRBV29-1 combines with J gene TRBJ1-1; no definite D call. CDR3 size: 16 residues. CDR1 SQVTM and CDR2 ANQGSEA come from the germline V gene. V lost 7 bases to trimming and J lost 1 base, with 22 bases between them. CDR3 loop: CSGLPPGEVTNTEAFF. The CDR3 nucleotides are TGCAGCGGCCTCCCGCCCGGCGAAGTGACGAACACTGAAGCTTTCTTT.

CDR3 nucleotide sequence: TGTGCCAGCAGTCCTCGGGGGGGCCACACAGATACGCAGTATTTT. Translating gives CASSPRGGHTDTQYF. The chain uses TRBV27 and TRBJ2-3; 8 bases are a match to TRBD2. This CDR3 contains 15 residues. Germline V gives CDR1 MNHEY, CDR2 SMNVEV (reference sequence). V lost 5 bases, J lost 2 bases, and 6 bases stayed unmatched.

The chain couples TRBV6-5 to TRBJ2-2; D remains unclear. This CDR3 has 13 residues. Germline V gene lookup returns CDR1 MNHEY and CDR2 SVGAGI. V lost 6 bases, J lost 5 bases, and 10 bases lay in between. In DNA form, the CDR3 reads TGTGCCAGCAGCTCACAAGGAACCGGGGAGCTGTTTTTT. Translating gives CASSSQGTGELFF.

The chain is built from TRBV6-5 and TRBJ1-2; no clear D. V lost 6 bases, J lost 2 bases, and 10 bases lay in between. The CDR3 spans 13 residues. Germline-derived CDR1 and CDR2 are MNHEY and SVGAGI. The CDR3 region has the DNA TGTGCCAGCAGGAATGACAACAACTATGGCTACACCTTC. Translation: CASRNDNNYGYTF.

The gene calls are TRBV7-2 and TRBJ2-1; TRBD2 might be the D (5 bases). The V end was cut by 7 bases, the J end by 9 bases, with 19 bases between. CDR1 SGHTA and CDR2 FQGNSA come from the germline V gene. CDR3 length: 14 amino acids. The CDR3 DNA reads TGTGCCAGCACCAGGACTGTGGGGTACGGTGAGCAGTTCTTC. This gives the protein CASTRTVGYGEQFF.

The genes are TRBV7-9 and TRBJ2-7, with D possibly being TRBD2 (6 bases). The CDR3 has 16 residues. V was shortened by 5 bases and J by 0 bases, with 17 bases between the two germline ends. CDR1 and CDR2 (germline): SEHNR, FQNEAQ (reference sequence). The CDR3 here is CASSPRRGRDSYEQYF. The DNA for the CDR3 is TGTGCCAGCAGCCCTAGGCGGGGCCGAGACTCCTACGAGCAGTACTTC.

V is TRBV18 and J is TRBJ2-2, with D possibly called TRBD1 or TRBD2 (6 bases each). The germline CDR1 and CDR2 sequences are KGHSH and LQKENI. Trimming took off 1 base at V and 3 bases at J, with 9 bases between the two ends. This CDR3 region has 15 residues. For the CDR3, the DNA is TGTGCCAGCTCACCACAGGGGGACTACACCGGGGAGCTGTTTTTT. Translating gives CASSPQGDYTGELFF.

The rearrangement joins TRBV27 to TRBJ1-1; D may be TRBD1 (5 bases). The V end was cut by 6 bases, the J end by 4 bases, with 12 bases between. The V gene's germline CDR1 is MNHEY and CDR2 SMNVEV (reference sequence). The CDR3 runs to 13 residues. CDR3 residues: CASRSGSRTEAFF. The CDR3 region has the DNA TGTGCCAGCAGGTCAGGGTCGCGCACTGAAGCTTTCTTT.

The chain has TRBV5-1 and TRBJ2-3, with 10 bases matching TRBD1. The CDR3 extends over 15 amino acids. Germline CDR1 reads SGHRS; CDR2 reads YFSETQ. V shed 4 bases and J 9 bases; nucleotides not matched to a gene: 11. DNA for the CDR3: TGCGCCAGCAGCCCCCCGGGACAGGGGCAGGAAACGCAGTATTTT. Amino acid sequence: CASSPPGQGQETQYF.

V is TRBV29-1 and J is TRBJ2-5, with 8 bases matching TRBD2. The CDR3 is made up of 13 amino acids. CDR1 SQVTM and CDR2 ANQGSEA come from the germline V gene. Trimming removed 4 bases from V and 7 bases from J; junction bases left unmatched: 8. CDR3 amino acids: CSVALAGSGTQYF. The DNA for the CDR3 is TGCAGCGTTGCCCTAGCGGGCTCCGGGACCCAGTACTTC. The full variable domain, with the rest looked up from reference TRBV29-1 and TRBJ2-5, is SAVISQKPSRDICQRGTSLTIQCQVDSQVTMMFWYRQQPGQSLTLIATANQGSEATYESGFVIDKFPISRPNLTFSTLTVSNMSPEDSSIYLCSVALAGSGTQYFGPGTRLLVL.

V is TRBV7-2 and J is TRBJ2-7; no clear D gene. V lost 2 bases to trimming and J lost 3 bases, with 11 bases between them. Per germline, CDR1 SGHTA and CDR2 FQGNSA. The CDR3 is 14 amino acids. The CDR3 DNA reads TGTGCCAGCAGCTTAAAGGCTGGGGACTACGAGCAGTACTTC. The encoded protein is CASSLKAGDYEQYF.

This chain uses TRBV7-9 with TRBJ1-2; D might be TRBD1 (5 bases). Germline V CDR1 and CDR2: SEHNR, FQNEAQ (reference sequence). The CDR3 is made up of 13 amino acids. Trimming took 3 bases from V and 7 from J, leaving 12 bases between them. In DNA form, the CDR3 reads TGTGCCAGCAGCTTTGGGGCTGGAGGTGGCTACACCTTC. It specifies CASSFGAGGGYTF.

This chain connects TRBV27 to TRBJ2-7, with D perhaps TRBD2 (5 bases). This CDR3 region has 12 residues. V lost 8 bases, J lost 4 bases, and 12 bases lay in between. CDR1 is MNHEY, CDR2 SMNVEV, per germline (reference sequence). CDR3 in amino acids: CASARDSYEQYF. The CDR3 DNA reads TGTGCCAGCGCCCGGGATTCATACGAGCAGTACTTC.

In nucleotides, the CDR3 is TGTGCCAGCAGCAAAGCCCAGGGGCAGGGCAAATCCTACGAGCAGTACTTC. Its protein is CASSKAQGQGKSYEQYF. The chain recombines TRBV21-1 with TRBJ2-7; TRBD1, the table's D call, lacks a check against the DNA. TRBV21-1 is recorded as a pseudogene. The length of the CDR3 is 17 residues.

J is TRBJ1-4 and V is TRBV5-6, with 8 positions matching TRBD1. Unmatched junction bases numbered 5, after V lost 0 bases and J lost 1 base. The length of the CDR3 is 17 residues. Germline CDR1 SGHDT, CDR2 YYEEEE. The CDR3 DNA reads as TGTGCCAGCAGCTTGGGGACAGGGATGGGAACTAATGAAAAACTGTTTTTT. Translating gives CASSLGTGMGTNEKLFF.

This clone was seen a few times. The CDR3 region has the DNA TGCAGTGCTTACACGGTTCCAGAGCAGTTCTTC. As protein: CSAYTVPEQFF. V is TRBV20-1 and J is TRBJ2-1; D unresolved. V was cut by 5 bases and J by 10 bases, with 12 bases left in between. This CDR3 contains 11 residues. From germline, CDR1 is DFQATT and CDR2 SNEGSKA (reference sequence).

There are a few counts of this clone. V and J are TRBV4-1 and TRBJ1-3; tentative D call: TRBD1 (6 bases). The V end was cut by 3 bases, the J end by 0 bases, with 6 bases between. Germline V lookup: CDR1 MGHRA, CDR2 YSYEKL. CDR3 length: 14 amino acids. The CDR3 DNA reads TGCGCCAGCAGCCAGGGGGCCTCTGGAAACACCATATATTTT. Translating it yields CASSQGASGNTIYF.

The genes are TRBV28 and TRBJ2-1; D unclear. Looked up from germline, CDR1 is MDHEN and CDR2 is SYDVKM. This CDR3 spans 13 amino acids. The ends were cut back, 5 bases at V and 4 bases at J, with 9 bases in the middle. CDR3: CASSADTYNEQFF. DNA for the CDR3: TGTGCCAGCAGTGCTGACACGTACAATGAGCAGTTCTTC.

The rearrangement uses TRBV5-5 and TRBJ2-5; 11 bases line up with TRBD2. The V gene end was trimmed by 0 bases and the J gene end by 5 bases; junction bases not matched to a gene: 0. The length of the CDR3 is 14 residues. Germline V gene sequence: CDR1 SGHKS, CDR2 YYEKEE (reference sequence). In DNA, the CDR3 is TGTGCCAGCAGCTTGGGACTAGCGGGGGAGACCCAGTACTTC. As protein: CASSLGLAGETQYF. Drawing the rest from reference TRBV5-5 and TRBJ2-5, the complete variable domain is DAGVTQSPTHLIKTRGQQVTLRCSPISGHKSVSWYQQVLGQGPQFIFQYYEKEERGRGNFPDRFSARQFPNYSSELNVNALLLGDSALYLCASSLGLAGETQYFGPGTRLLVL.

The CDR3 DNA follows: TGTGCCAGCAGCCGAGGGACAGGGGAGCTCACTGAAGCTTTCTTT. It encodes CASSRGTGELTEAFF. The J gene is TRBJ1-1, the V gene TRBV7-8; 10 nucleotides agree with TRBD1. CDR1 and CDR2 from the germline V gene are SGHVS and FQNEAQ. This CDR3 comprises 15 residues. Trimming at V came to 5 bases and at J to 4 bases, leaving 7 bases not matched to a gene.

In the case of this clone: Other DNA sequences in the same sample also yield this CDR3. The rearrangement links TRBV5-1 to TRBJ2-7; 7 bases line up with TRBD1. Trimming removed 6 bases from V and 5 bases from J; junction bases left unmatched: 8. Germline lookup yields CDR1 SGHRS and CDR2 YFSETQ. This CDR3 is built from 13 residues. The CDR3: CASTAQGVDEQYF. CDR3 bases: TGCGCCAGCACGGCTCAGGGGGTCGACGAGCAGTACTTC.

In this sample, this clone turned up once. The V call is TRBV5-1, the J call TRBJ2-5; 8 bases line up with TRBD1. The DNA end is a closer match to TRBJ2-7, so the J assignment may be wrong. CDR3 length equals 15 residues. The germline CDR1 and CDR2 sequences are SGHRS and YFSETQ. The CDR3 sequence is CASSLGTGRTYEQYF. For the CDR3, the DNA is TGCGCCAGCAGCTTGGGGACAGGGAGGACCTACGAGCAGTACTTC.

This chain connects TRBV5-1 to TRBJ1-1; tentatively, D is TRBD1 (5 bases). Germline V gene sequence: CDR1 SGHRS, CDR2 YFSETQ. This CDR3 is built from 15 residues. Trimming took 4 bases from V and 3 from J, leaving 16 bases between them. The CDR3 spells CASSRNAGLDTEAFF. In DNA, the CDR3 is TGCGCCAGCAGCCGGAACGCGGGACTAGACACTGAAGCTTTCTTT. The complete variable domain, with remaining parts taken from reference TRBV5-1 and TRBJ1-1, reads KAGVTQTPRYLIKTRGQQVTLSCSPISGHRSVSWYQQTPGQGLQFLFEYFSETQRNKGNFPGRFSGRQFSNSRSEMNVSTLELGDSALYLCASSRNAGLDTEAFFGQGTRLTVV.

CDR3 nucleotide sequence: TGTGCCAGCAGCTTTTTGACAGGTTCTGAAGCTTTCTTT. This translates into CASSFLTGSEAFF. The chain carries TRBV5-6 and TRBJ1-1, with a weak D call TRBD1 (6 bases). The CDR3 loop spans 13 amino acids. V lost 2 bases and J 6 bases, leaving 11 bases between the germline ends. From germline, CDR1 is SGHDT and CDR2 YYEEEE.

The chain couples TRBV6-5 to TRBJ1-1; 7 nucleotides line up with TRBD1. CDR3 length: 15 residues. CDR1 and CDR2 (germline): MNHEY, SVGAGI. The V segment lost 2 bases and the J segment 5 bases; nucleotides outside the gene matches: 8. The CDR3 reads CASSYSQGGGTEAFF. For the CDR3, the DNA is TGTGCCAGCAGTTACAGTCAGGGGGGTGGAACTGAAGCTTTCTTT.

The chain combines TRBV11-2 with TRBJ1-6, with D unclear. The ends were cut back, 1 base at V and 12 bases at J, with 10 bases in the middle. The CDR3 is made up of 13 amino acids. Germline loops: CDR1 SGHAT, CDR2 FQNNGV. CDR3 DNA: TGTGCCAGCAGCTTAGTACCCATGGGACCCCTCCACTTT. The encoded protein is CASSLVPMGPLHF.